This T cell receptor beta chain was recorded in a study of T cell responses to AZD1222 COVID-19 vaccine. Study-level results: The donors showed a predominance of white British ancestry and of females, with possible underestimation of clonal diversity. Spike was spanned by vaccine-associated CD4 TCRs, which were dominant at 160-218 and 743-854.

As to this clone: Its specificity is unknown.

Germline CDR1 is KGHSH and CDR2 is LQKENI. The CDR3 contains 15 residues. The V end was cut by 2 bases, the J end by 4 bases, with 14 bases between. Some clones are missing from TCRdb's copy, which holds only in-frame ones; the method was immunoSEQ multiplex PCR. The sample records over 130,000 clones, under 95% being singletons. Here the sequenced sample was peripheral blood, taken 28 days after the second dose of the MenACWY control vaccine. The chain joins TRBV18 to TRBJ1-2; D is ambiguous. This clonotype was obtained from an adult who received the MenACWY meningococcal vaccine as a control. The DNA of the CDR3 is TGTGCCAGCTCACCAAACGAGGGTTCTGGCTATGGCTACACCTTC. Residues: CASSPNEGSGYGYTF.